One sample yielded the 29 T cell receptor beta chains listed below, sequenced in a study of blood T cell repertoires in COVID-19. The table came from immunoSEQ multiplex PCR; TCRdb's copy has only in-frame clones and leaves some out. Of under 200,000 clones listed, 70% to 90% are singletons. The sequenced sample was peripheral blood. The receptors were gathered from a woman aged 80 or over with acute or convalescent COVID-19.

This chain links TRBV19 with TRBJ1-5, with D perhaps matching TRBD1 (6 bases). V was cut by 5 bases and J by 0 bases, with 14 bases left in between. Germline CDR1 LNHDA, CDR2 SQIVND (reference sequence). This CDR3 has 16 residues. CDR3 amino acids: CASSHRDNYSNQPQHF. The CDR3 nucleotides are TGTGCCAGTAGTCACCGGGACAACTATAGCAATCAGCCCCAGCATTTT.

The chain carries TRBV24-1 and TRBJ2-2; D is undetermined. There are 16 residues in the CDR3. Germline CDR1 is KGHDR and CDR2 is SFDVKD. The V gene lost 1 base and the J gene lost 0 bases, with 8 bases spanning the gap. CDR3: CATSDLPYSNTGELFF. CDR3 in DNA: TGTGCCACCAGTGATTTACCTTACTCGAACACCGGGGAGCTGTTTTTT.

CDR3 coding DNA: TGTGCCAGCAGTGTTGGGACAGCGAACACTGAAGCTTTCTTT. Its protein is CASSVGTANTEAFF. The gene calls are TRBV27 and TRBJ1-1, with 7 bases identical to TRBD1. V dropped 5 bases and J dropped 1; count of bases not matched to a gene: 4. Germline assignment: CDR1 MNHEY and CDR2 SMNVEV (reference sequence). There are 14 residues in the CDR3.

The chain joins TRBV10-3 to TRBJ2-5, with TRBD1 identical over 7 bases. The CDR3 has 14 amino acids. Trimming at V came to 0 bases and at J to 5 bases, leaving 3 bases not matched to a gene. Per germline, CDR1 ENHRY and CDR2 SYGVKD. CDR3 region: CAISESTGLETQYF. CDR3 nucleotide sequence: TGTGCCATCAGTGAGTCGACAGGGTTGGAGACCCAGTACTTC.

The J gene is TRBJ1-6, the V gene TRBV3-1 (or the pseudogene TRBV3-2); no firm D call. The CDR3 is 16 amino acids. The V gene's germline CDR1 is LGHDT and CDR2 YNNKEL (reference sequence). V was shortened by 0 bases and J by 11 bases, with 17 bases between the two germline ends. CDR3 coding DNA: TGTGCCAGCAGCCAAGATCTTCCCATCCGTGGGCCACCCCTCCACTTT. The encoded protein is CASSQDLPIRGPPLHF.

The chain links TRBV6-2 or TRBV6-3 to TRBJ2-7; the D is unclear. Trimming took off 5 bases at V and 3 bases at J, with 5 bases between the two ends. This CDR3 spans 11 amino acids. Germline CDR1 MNHEY, CDR2 SVGEGT. The CDR3 DNA is TGTGCCAGCAGTCACATCTACGAGCAGTACTTC. It is translated as CASSHIYEQYF.

This clone has only one observation. The chain is built from TRBV7-2 and TRBJ1-1; possibly TRBD1 for D (5 bases). CDR3 length: 13 amino acids. The germline gives CDR1 SGHTA, CDR2 FQGNSA. Trimming stripped 5 bases from V and 5 bases from J, with 12 bases between. CDR3 coding DNA: TGTGCCAGCAGCCGGCAGGGAGGGACTGAAGCTTTCTTT. Translating gives CASSRQGGTEAFF.

This clone was seen once. The J gene is TRBJ2-3, the V gene TRBV10-3; tentative D call: TRBD2 (6 bases). Trimming took 7 bases from V and 2 from J, leaving 22 bases between them. CDR1 and CDR2 (germline): ENHRY, SYGVKD. The CDR3 is 17 amino acids. CDR3 protein: CAIKASLATGNTDTQYF. CDR3 DNA: TGTGCCATCAAAGCCAGTCTAGCGACTGGGAACACAGATACGCAGTATTTT.

The V and J genes are TRBV27 and TRBJ1-1; a weak D match, TRBD1 (6 bases). CDR1 and CDR2 (germline): MNHEY, SMNVEV (reference sequence). The CDR3 has 13 amino acids. V lost 1 base and J 10 bases, leaving 13 bases between the germline ends. The CDR3 loop reads CASSLLGGLVAFF. The CDR3 DNA follows: TGTGCCAGCAGTTTATTGGGGGGGCTCGTAGCTTTCTTT.

This clone was observed once. CDR3 nucleotides: TGTGCCAGCAGCCTTGGAGGTAGCGGGAGGTACACCGGGGAGCTGTTTTTT. It codes for CASSLGGSGRYTGELFF. This rearrangement joins TRBV5-6 to TRBJ2-2, with TRBD2 matching over 10 bases. The J segment lost 3 bases and the V segment lost 4 bases, leaving 9 bases of the junction unmatched. There are 17 residues in the CDR3. Germline CDR1 SGHDT, CDR2 YYEEEE.

The CDR3 DNA reads as TGCAGCGGCACTCCCCCCGGGGGGGGCACAGATACGCAGTATTTT. It translates to CSGTPPGGGTDTQYF. J is TRBJ2-3 and V is TRBV29-1, with 8 nucleotides matching TRBD2. CDR1 is SQVTM, CDR2 ANQGSEA, per germline. The CDR3 is made up of 15 amino acids. V lost 7 bases to trimming and J lost 1 base; unmatched junction nucleotides: 10.

This rearrangement joins TRBV3-1 (or the pseudogene TRBV3-2) to TRBJ2-1; 10 bases fit TRBD2. J was trimmed by 5 bases and V by 1 base; bases with no gene match: 11. This CDR3 is built from 18 residues. Germline lookup yields CDR1 LGHDT and CDR2 YNNKEL (reference sequence). The CDR3 region has the DNA TGTGCCAGCAGCCAAGGGAGGTTAGCGGGGGGACGTAACAATGAGCAGTTCTTC. This sequence encodes CASSQGRLAGGRNNEQFF.

The gene calls are TRBV4-1 and TRBJ1-2; D is possibly TRBD1 (6 bases). The V end lost 3 bases, the J end lost 7 bases, and 12 bases lay between the germline ends. There are 13 residues in the CDR3. CDR1 is MGHRA and CDR2 is YSYEKL in the germline V gene. The CDR3 loop reads CASSQGHFPGYTF. The DNA for the CDR3 is TGCGCCAGCAGCCAGGGACATTTTCCTGGCTACACCTTC.

The chain employs TRBV7-2 and TRBJ1-6; D possibly corresponds to TRBD1 (5 bases). CDR1 is SGHTA and CDR2 is FQGNSA in the germline V gene. The CDR3 length is 16 residues. The DNA of the CDR3 is TGTGCTTCCCAGGGCCCTGGGGGGTCCTATAATTCACCCCTCCACTTT. This codes for CASQGPGGSYNSPLHF. The full variable domain, completed using reference TRBV7-2 and TRBJ1-6, is GAGVSQSPSNKVTEKGKDVELRCDPISGHTALYWYRQSLGQGLEFLIYFQGNSAPDKSGLPSDRFSAERTGGSVSTLTIQRTQQEDSAVYLCASQGPGGSYNSPLHFGNGTRLTVT.

This chain connects TRBV30 to TRBJ1-6, with 7 nucleotides matching TRBD1. V shed 3 bases and J 6 bases; nucleotides not matched to a gene: 20. Per germline, CDR1 GTSNPN and CDR2 SVGIG (reference sequence). The CDR3 sequence is 19 residues long. The CDR3 nucleotides read TGTGCCTGGAGGAGGGACAGTGGACAATGGAGAGGAGCTAATTCACCCCTCCACTTT. Its translation: CAWRRDSGQWRGANSPLHF.

The rearrangement uses TRBV19 and TRBJ1-1; TRBD1 is a possible D gene (5 bases). CDR3 length: 15 residues. V was clipped by 5 bases and J by 9 bases, with 22 bases between them. The germline V gene encodes CDR1 LNHDA and CDR2 SQIVND (reference sequence). Here the CDR3 reads CASSHNSEDIDKAFF. The DNA of the CDR3 is TGTGCCAGTAGTCACAATTCTGAGGACATCGATAAAGCTTTCTTT.

V is TRBV12-5 and J is TRBJ1-5; 7 bases are shared with TRBD1. The CDR3 spans 16 residues. V lost 4 bases, J lost 2 bases, and 8 bases stayed unmatched. Germline-derived CDR1 and CDR2 are LGHNT and FRNRAP. The CDR3 sequence is CASGWTGQSGNQPQHF. CDR3 coding DNA: TGTGCTAGTGGTTGGACGGGACAGTCGGGCAATCAGCCCCAGCATTTT.

The V gene is TRBV29-1, the J gene TRBJ1-1; D is unclear. Looked up from germline, CDR1 is SQVTM and CDR2 is ANQGSEA. V gave up 3 bases and J gave up 6 bases, with 11 bases separating them. The CDR3 has 12 amino acids. CDR3 protein: CSVDLTGAEAFF. CDR3 DNA: TGCAGCGTTGACTTAACGGGAGCTGAAGCTTTCTTT.

The CDR3 DNA is TGCGCCAGCAGCTTAACACGAACCTACGAGCAGTACTTC. Encoded protein: CASSLTRTYEQYF. The chain uses TRBV5-1 and TRBJ2-7; unclear D gene. Germline loops: CDR1 SGHRS, CDR2 YFSETQ. Trimming took off 2 bases at V and 2 bases at J, with 8 bases between the two ends. The CDR3 has 13 residues.

The table lists this clone with a count of one. The rearrangement joins TRBV5-1 to TRBJ1-2; TRBD1 matches 8 bases. J was trimmed by 4 bases and V by 5 bases; bases with no gene match: 10. The CDR3 consists of 15 residues. Germline CDR1 reads SGHRS; CDR2 reads YFSETQ. Here the CDR3 reads CASRVRTGPGYGYTF. The CDR3 DNA sequence: TGCGCCAGCAGGGTCCGGACAGGGCCGGGCTATGGCTACACCTTC. The whole variable domain, filled in from reference TRBV5-1 and TRBJ1-2, reads KAGVTQTPRYLIKTRGQQVTLSCSPISGHRSVSWYQQTPGQGLQFLFEYFSETQRNKGNFPGRFSGRQFSNSRSEMNVSTLELGDSALYLCASRVRTGPGYGYTFGSGTRLTVV.

The V gene is TRBV2, the J gene TRBJ2-1; D not certain. CDR1 SNHLY and CDR2 FYNNEI come from the germline V gene. The ends were cut back, 7 bases at V and 4 bases at J, with 8 bases in the middle. CDR3 length equals 12 residues. The chain's CDR3 is CASKLVYNEQFF. Here the CDR3 DNA reads TGTGCCAGCAAGCTAGTTTACAATGAGCAGTTCTTC.

This clone was seen a handful of times. The V call is TRBV11-2, the J call TRBJ1-3; possibly TRBD1 for D (5 bases). Looked up from germline, CDR1 is SGHAT and CDR2 is FQNNGV. The CDR3 covers 14 residues. The germline V and J ends were trimmed by 4 bases and 2 bases, with 9 bases remaining between them. CDR3: CASSYRGAGNTIYF. Here the CDR3 DNA reads TGTGCCAGCAGCTACCGGGGGGCTGGAAACACCATATATTTT. Full variable domain (missing parts from reference TRBV11-2 and TRBJ1-3): EAGVAQSPRYKIIEKRQSVAFWCNPISGHATLYWYQQILGQGPKLLIQFQNNGVVDDSQLPKDRFSAERLKGVDSTLKIQPAKLEDSAVYLCASSYRGAGNTIYFGEGSWLTVV.

V and J are TRBV5-4 and TRBJ2-2, with 8 bases lining up with TRBD1. Germline assignment: CDR1 SGHNT and CDR2 YYREEE (reference sequence). The CDR3 totals 15 residues. V lost 7 bases and J lost 4; bases outside the gene matches: 9. For the CDR3, the DNA is TGTGCCAGCCGAATGGACAGGGTAGCCACCGGGGAGCTGTTTTTT. It specifies CASRMDRVATGELFF.

V is TRBV5-4 and J is TRBJ2-6; D not resolved. V was cut by 0 bases and J by 10 bases, with 8 bases left in between. Germline V gene lookup returns CDR1 SGHNT and CDR2 YYREEE (reference sequence). The CDR3 loop spans 13 amino acids. CDR3 nucleotide sequence: TGTGCCAGCAGCTTGGTGGCATTAAACGTCCTGACTTTC. It specifies CASSLVALNVLTF.

V is TRBV4-2 and J is TRBJ1-4; 7 bases align to TRBD1. The trim removed 0 bases at V and 3 bases at J, leaving 10 bases unmatched. CDR3 length: 18 amino acids. The V gene's germline CDR1 is LGHNA and CDR2 YNFKEQ. The CDR3 DNA reads TGTGCCAGCAGCCAAGAGAGGGGGGCCGGGACAGCTAATGAAAAACTGTTTTTT. As protein: CASSQERGAGTANEKLFF.

The chain recombines TRBV3-1 (or the pseudogene TRBV3-2) with TRBJ1-2; 9 bases align to TRBD1. CDR3 length: 14 amino acids. V dropped 4 bases and J dropped 5; count of bases not matched to a gene: 5. Germline V gives CDR1 LGHDT, CDR2 YNNKEL (reference sequence). CDR3 sequence: CASSRGQGPYGYTF. The DNA of the CDR3 is TGTGCCAGCAGCCGCGGACAGGGGCCATATGGCTACACCTTC.

This chain joins TRBV6-5 and TRBJ1-5, with 8 bases that match TRBD1. V was clipped by 9 bases and J by 7 bases; unmatched bases: 8. The CDR3 contains 13 residues. Germline CDR1 MNHEY, CDR2 SVGAGI. The CDR3 is CASSDRVGQPQHF. The CDR3 coding sequence is TGTGCCAGTTCGGACAGGGTTGGACAGCCCCAGCATTTT.

The chain combines TRBV2 with TRBJ2-7; 10 bases fit TRBD2. Germline values: CDR1 SNHLY, CDR2 FYNNEI. The CDR3 length is 15 residues. Trimming at V came to 5 bases and at J to 6 bases, leaving 10 bases not matched to a gene. The CDR3 spells CASSTAGGPGGEQYF. CDR3 in DNA: TGTGCCAGCAGTACAGCGGGGGGGCCAGGGGGCGAGCAGTACTTC. Supplemented by reference TRBV2 and TRBJ2-7, the full variable domain reads EPEVTQTPSHQVTQMGQEVILRCVPISNHLYFYWYRQILGQKVEFLVSFYNNEISEKSEIFDDQFSVERPDGSNFTLKIRSTKLEDSAMYFCASSTAGGPGGEQYFGPGTRLTVT.

This chain links TRBV7-8 with TRBJ1-5; perhaps TRBD1 as D (5 bases). The CDR3 contains 15 residues. V gave up 9 bases and J gave up 3 bases, with 18 bases separating them. CDR1 SGHVS and CDR2 FQNEAQ come from the germline V gene. CDR3 region: CASGGKGGDNQPQHF. CDR3 bases: TGTGCCAGTGGGGGGAAGGGAGGAGACAATCAGCCCCAGCATTTT.